This T cell receptor beta chain was observed in a study of OX40 agonist ivuxolimab in advanced cancers. The protocol was immunoSEQ multiplex PCR, while the TCRdb copy is restricted to in-frame clones and leaves out a portion. Among about 83,000 clones listed, about 88% were seen once. CDR3 length equals 15 residues. CDR1 is LGHNA and CDR2 is YSLEER in the germline V gene. Trimming took off 0 bases at V and 2 bases at J, with 10 bases between the two ends. J is TRBJ2-5 and V is TRBV4-3; D remains ambiguous. The source material was CD4+ or CD8+ T cells sorted from blood, sampled in a trial of the OX40 agonist ivuxolimab. The receptor was isolated from an adult with an advanced solid tumor such as melanoma, head and neck, liver or kidney cancer. The CDR3, as DNA: TGCGCCAGCAGCCAAGAGAGAAGTTTTCAAGAGACCCAGTACTTC. Protein: CASSQERSFQETQYF.